This T cell receptor (beta chain) emerged from a study of T cell repertoires in cytomegalovirus infection. Study-wide background: Matching HLA type, along with CMV infection, was indicated by public TCR beta signatures.

TCRdb passed the reads through MiXCR, listing each CDR3 protein once. Here the sample spans approximately 500,000 distinct CDR3 sequences, over 9% being singletons. The germline CDR1 and CDR2 sequences are SGHAT and FQNNGV. Deletions cut 5 bases from V and 7 bases from J, with 15 bases between. The CDR3 has 13 amino acids. This clonotype was detected many times. As yet, its antigen is unknown. Study observations and caveats: CMV carriers having the relevant HLA were flagged by cumulative public TCR beta family frequency. CMV-specific TCR beta clonotypes restricted by HLA-C dominated the ex vivo response.

The sequence came from a human donor in good health (CMV status not recorded). Some clones in this sample may be carry-over from other donors' samples. V is TRBV11-2 and J is TRBJ2-7; maybe TRBD2 (5 bases). Sequencing was performed on PBMCs. CDR3: CASSPRTSREQYF. The CDR3 DNA sequence: TGTGCCAGCAGCCCCCGGACTTCACGGGAGCAGTACTTC. Full variable domain (remainder filled in from reference TRBV11-2 and TRBJ2-7): EAGVAQSPRYKIIEKRQSVAFWCNPISGHATLYWYQQILGQGPKLLIQFQNNGVVDDSQLPKDRFSAERLKGVDSTLKIQPAKLEDSAVYLCASSPRTSREQYFGPGTRLTVT.